The rows below give T cell receptor beta chains drawn from one sample of a study of cytomegalovirus exposure and HLA in healthy donors. Sequencing used immunoSEQ multiplex PCR; TCRdb keeps in-frame clones, though not all of them. Counted here are 35,000 to 45,000 clones, over 90% occurring once; the ten biggest clones make up less than 3.5%. Sequencing used PBMCs. The receptors come from a woman between 18 and 29 years old in good health and CMV-seronegative. CDR3s include the opening cysteine and the closing phenylalanine or tryptophan. Fields, in order: V gene, J gene, D gene, clone size, CDR3 DNA, CDR3 protein. The D gene is left open where the match is weak. Rows give clone size only sometimes, using once, few, many, or a class for an expanded clone.

v_call: TRBV11-1
j_call: TRBJ2-1
d_call: TRBD2
clone_size: once
cdr3_nt: TGTGCCAGCAGCTACTTAGCGGGAGCGGCGTGGAATGAGCAGTTCTTC
cdr3_aa: CASSYLAGAAWNEQFF

v_call: TRBV5-1
j_call: TRBJ1-4
d_call: TRBD1
clone_size: .
cdr3_nt: TGCGCCAGCACTAGACAGGGGGGGACTAATGAAAAACTGTTTTTT
cdr3_aa: CASTRQGGTNEKLFF

v_call: TRBV30
j_call: TRBJ2-5
d_call: .
clone_size: few
cdr3_nt: TGTGCCTGGAGTGTCCAATCGAGCGGTTCCGAGATGGGGAAAGAGACCCAGTACTTC
cdr3_aa: CAWSVQSSGSEMGKETQYF

v_call: TRBV30
j_call: TRBJ1-1
d_call: .
clone_size: .
cdr3_nt: TGTGCCTGGAGCCGTGACATGGGCGCTGAAGCTTTCTTT
cdr3_aa: CAWSRDMGAEAFF

v_call: TRBV2
j_call: TRBJ1-2
d_call: .
clone_size: .
cdr3_nt: TGTGCCAGCAGTGAAATGAGGGCGACTAACTATGGCTACACCTTC
cdr3_aa: CASSEMRATNYGYTF

v_call: TRBV6-6
j_call: TRBJ2-1
d_call: .
clone_size: .
cdr3_nt: TGTGCCAGCGTCCTAGCTCCGGTAAATGAGCAGTTCTTC
cdr3_aa: CASVLAPVNEQFF

v_call: TRBV6-5
j_call: TRBJ1-6
d_call: TRBD1
clone_size: .
cdr3_nt: TGTGCCAGCAGTTACTCGGTTTCAGGGGGGAATTCACCCCTCCACTTT
cdr3_aa: CASSYSVSGGNSPLHF

v_call: TRBV27
j_call: TRBJ2-3
d_call: .
clone_size: .
cdr3_nt: TGTGTCAGCACCATGACTCCGGTACCCAAATCGGGAGATACGCAGTATTTT
cdr3_aa: CVSTMTPVPKSGDTQYF

v_call: TRBV5-8
j_call: TRBJ1-5
d_call: TRBD1
clone_size: once
cdr3_nt: TGTGCCAGCAGCTTGGGGACAGGGAGTGGCAATCAGCCCCAGCATTTT
cdr3_aa: CASSLGTGSGNQPQHF

v_call: TRBV7-9
j_call: TRBJ1-2
d_call: .
clone_size: .
cdr3_nt: TGTTCCAGCAGCTTAGCCGCAGGGCAGTATGGCTACACCTTC
cdr3_aa: CSSSLAAGQYGYTF

v_call: TRBV28
j_call: TRBJ2-7
d_call: TRBD1
clone_size: once
cdr3_nt: TGTGCCAGCACCGGACAGGGGCGAACCTACGAGCAGTACTTC
cdr3_aa: CASTGQGRTYEQYF

v_call: TRBV2
j_call: TRBJ1-2
d_call: .
clone_size: .
cdr3_nt: TGTGCCAGCATCTGGGCAGGGGTGGGGAATGGCTACACCTTC
cdr3_aa: CASIWAGVGNGYTF

v_call: TRBV28
j_call: TRBJ2-7
d_call: .
clone_size: .
cdr3_nt: TGTGCCAGCAGTTTTCTGCCAGTCTACGAGCAGTACTTC
cdr3_aa: CASSFLPVYEQYF

v_call: TRBV19
j_call: TRBJ2-4
d_call: TRBD2
clone_size: .
cdr3_nt: TGTGCCAGTAGGCCGGGACTAGCGGGATTGGGCAAAAACATTCAGTACTTC
cdr3_aa: CASRPGLAGLGKNIQYF

v_call: TRBV5-5
j_call: TRBJ1-5
d_call: .
clone_size: .
cdr3_nt: TGTGCCAGCAGCTTTAGTACAGTCGCTAATCAGCCCCAGCATTTT
cdr3_aa: CASSFSTVANQPQHF

v_call: TRBV10-3
j_call: TRBJ2-1
d_call: .
clone_size: .
cdr3_nt: TGTGCCATCAAGAACAGGGCGGTAGAGTTCTTC
cdr3_aa: CAIKNRAVEFF

v_call: TRBV5-1
j_call: TRBJ2-1
d_call: TRBD1
clone_size: .
cdr3_nt: TGCGCCAGCAGCTTGGCCCCGGGACAGGGTTTCGAGCAGTTCTTC
cdr3_aa: CASSLAPGQGFEQFF

v_call: TRBV6-1
j_call: TRBJ2-5
d_call: TRBD2
clone_size: .
cdr3_nt: TGTGCCAGCAGTGAGCTAGCGGGATTCGGAGAGACCCAGTACTTC
cdr3_aa: CASSELAGFGETQYF

v_call: TRBV5-1
j_call: TRBJ2-7
d_call: TRBD2
clone_size: .
cdr3_nt: TGCGCCAGCAGCTTGGGGGGGACTAGCTCCTACGAGCAGTACTTC
cdr3_aa: CASSLGGTSSYEQYF

v_call: TRBV19
j_call: TRBJ2-1
d_call: .
clone_size: .
cdr3_nt: TGTGCCAGTAGTATACGAGCGGCGCCTGACAATGAGCAGTTCTTC
cdr3_aa: CASSIRAAPDNEQFF

v_call: TRBV20-1
j_call: TRBJ2-7
d_call: .
clone_size: once
cdr3_nt: TGCAGTGCTATCATCGGTGAGCAGTACTTC
cdr3_aa: CSAIIGEQYF

v_call: TRBV6-1
j_call: TRBJ2-1
d_call: .
clone_size: .
cdr3_nt: TGTGCCAGCAGTGAAGCGCTCGGAGACTACAATGAGCAGTTCTTC
cdr3_aa: CASSEALGDYNEQFF